This T cell receptor beta chain was found in a study of blood T cell repertoires in COVID-19. The overall study: Sample material is recorded as cDNA or gDNA derived from T cells, B-cell-depleted T cells, or PBMCs.

TCRdb's table, derived via immunoSEQ multiplex PCR, lists solely in-frame clones and lacks some. The data contain about 110,000 clones, approximately 81% of them singletons. V was clipped by 5 bases and J by 1 base, with 7 bases between them. The CDR3 runs 13 residues. Per the germline V gene, CDR1 is MRHNA and CDR2 is SNTAGT. The gene calls are TRBV6-4 and TRBJ2-3; D is unresolved. Sequenced: peripheral blood. This clonotype originated in a human donor in a cohort sampled during active COVID-19. CDR3 DNA: TGTGCCAGCAGTCAGGAACGCACAGATACGCAGTATTTT. Its protein product is CASSQERTDTQYF.